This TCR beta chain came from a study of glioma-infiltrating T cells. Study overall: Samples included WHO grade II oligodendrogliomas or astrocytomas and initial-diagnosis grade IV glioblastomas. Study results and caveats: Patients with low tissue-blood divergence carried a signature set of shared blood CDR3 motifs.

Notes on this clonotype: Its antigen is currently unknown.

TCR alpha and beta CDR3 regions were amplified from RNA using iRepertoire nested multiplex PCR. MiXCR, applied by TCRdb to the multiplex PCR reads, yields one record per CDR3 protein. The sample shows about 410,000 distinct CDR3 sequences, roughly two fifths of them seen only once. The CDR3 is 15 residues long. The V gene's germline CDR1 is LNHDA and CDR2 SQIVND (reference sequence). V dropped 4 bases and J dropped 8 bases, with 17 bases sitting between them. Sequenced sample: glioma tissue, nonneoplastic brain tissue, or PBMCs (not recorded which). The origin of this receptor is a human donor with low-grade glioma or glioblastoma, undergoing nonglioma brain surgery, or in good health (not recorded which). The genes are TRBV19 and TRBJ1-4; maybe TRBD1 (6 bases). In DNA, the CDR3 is TGTGCCAGTAGTAGAGGGGGGTCCGAAAGCGAAAAACTGTTTTTT. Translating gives CASSRGGSESEKLFF.